The clone carrying this T cell receptor beta chain is deemed medium-sized. Samples came from patients with localized non-small cell lung adenocarcinoma. This record belongs to a study of CD4 and CD8 cells across lung adenocarcinoma regions. TCRdb ran MiXCR on the PCR reads and lists one entry per CDR3 protein. Of about 6,700 distinct CDR3 sequences listed, about 52% are singletons. The sequence was obtained from a female donor with lung adenocarcinoma. The CD4 and CD8 labels of this study may be unreliable. Sequences were obtained from CD8+ T cells from the center of a lung tumor.

The CDR3 sequence is CASSFNGPNYGYTF. The CDR3 nucleotides read TGTGCCAGCAGCTTTAACGGACCTAACTATGGCTACACCTTC. The chain employs TRBV7-2 and TRBJ1-2; D ambiguous. Trimming pared 3 bases from V and 0 bases from J, leaving 8 bases between. The germline CDR1 and CDR2 sequences are SGHTA and FQGNSA. There are 14 residues in the CDR3.